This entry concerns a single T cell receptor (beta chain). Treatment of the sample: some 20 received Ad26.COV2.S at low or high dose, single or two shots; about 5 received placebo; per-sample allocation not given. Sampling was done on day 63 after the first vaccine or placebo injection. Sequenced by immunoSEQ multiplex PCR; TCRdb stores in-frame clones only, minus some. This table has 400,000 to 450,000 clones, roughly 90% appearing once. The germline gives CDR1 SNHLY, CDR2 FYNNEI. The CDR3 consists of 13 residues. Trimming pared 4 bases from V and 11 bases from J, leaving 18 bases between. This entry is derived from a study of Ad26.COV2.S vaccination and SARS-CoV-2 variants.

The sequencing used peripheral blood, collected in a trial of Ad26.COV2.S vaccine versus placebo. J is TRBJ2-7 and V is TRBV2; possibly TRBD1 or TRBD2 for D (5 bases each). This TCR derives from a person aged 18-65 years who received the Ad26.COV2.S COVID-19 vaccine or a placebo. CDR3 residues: CASSGVRGTAEYF. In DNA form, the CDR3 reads TGTGCCAGCAGTGGGGTCCGGGGCACGGCGGAGTACTTC. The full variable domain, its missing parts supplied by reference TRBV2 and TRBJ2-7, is EPEVTQTPSHQVTQMGQEVILRCVPISNHLYFYWYRQILGQKVEFLVSFYNNEISEKSEIFDDQFSVERPDGSNFTLKIRSTKLEDSAMYFCASSGVRGTAEYFGPGTRLTVT.